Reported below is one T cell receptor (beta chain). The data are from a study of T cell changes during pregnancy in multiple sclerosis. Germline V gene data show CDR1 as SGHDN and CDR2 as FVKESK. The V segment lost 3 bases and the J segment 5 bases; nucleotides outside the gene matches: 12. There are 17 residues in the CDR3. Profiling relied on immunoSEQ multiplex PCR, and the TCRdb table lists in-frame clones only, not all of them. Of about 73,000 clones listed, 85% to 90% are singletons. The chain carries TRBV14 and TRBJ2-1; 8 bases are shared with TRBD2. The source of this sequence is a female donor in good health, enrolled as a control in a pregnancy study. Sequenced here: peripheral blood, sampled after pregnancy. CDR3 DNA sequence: TGTGCCAGCAGCCAGAGGACTAGCCTCAGAGGGGACAATGAGCAGTTCTTC. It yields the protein CASSQRTSLRGDNEQFF.